The TCR beta chain described here comes from a study of cytomegalovirus exposure and HLA in healthy donors. Broader study findings: The CMV antigen specificity of three CMV-associated chains was confirmed through in vitro analysis. Reported performance of the classifier showed diagnosis of cytomegalovirus status with high specificity and sensitivity. Many donors shared some public TCRs, even though most TCR sequences were rare.

The donors were members of the validation cohort, which comprised roughly 130 subjects and was separate from the first cohort of about 700 subjects. The assay was immunoSEQ multiplex PCR, and TCRdb's table has in-frame clones only and misses some. The sample lists roughly 300,000 clones; roughly 90% were seen once. Germline V gene data show CDR1 as LNHDA and CDR2 as SQIVND (reference sequence). V was clipped by 5 bases and J by 1 base; unmatched bases: 7. The CDR3 is 16 amino acids. Regarding this clone: The antigen is unknown.

The sample taken for sequencing was PBMCs. The receptor comes from a woman aged 18-35 years in good health and CMV-seronegative. The V gene is TRBV19, the J gene TRBJ1-3; 8 nucleotides line up with TRBD1. The CDR3 DNA reads TGTGCCAGTAGTTCTACAGGGGGTAGATCTGGAAACACCATATATTTT. It yields the protein CASSSTGGRSGNTIYF. Based on the CDR3 plus reference TRBV19 and TRBJ1-3, the full variable domain is DGGITQSPKYLFRKEGQNVTLSCEQNLNHDAMYWYRQDPGQGLRLIYYSQIVNDFQKGDIAEGYSVSREKKESFPLTVTSAQKNPTAFYLCASSSTGGRSGNTIYFGEGSWLTVV.